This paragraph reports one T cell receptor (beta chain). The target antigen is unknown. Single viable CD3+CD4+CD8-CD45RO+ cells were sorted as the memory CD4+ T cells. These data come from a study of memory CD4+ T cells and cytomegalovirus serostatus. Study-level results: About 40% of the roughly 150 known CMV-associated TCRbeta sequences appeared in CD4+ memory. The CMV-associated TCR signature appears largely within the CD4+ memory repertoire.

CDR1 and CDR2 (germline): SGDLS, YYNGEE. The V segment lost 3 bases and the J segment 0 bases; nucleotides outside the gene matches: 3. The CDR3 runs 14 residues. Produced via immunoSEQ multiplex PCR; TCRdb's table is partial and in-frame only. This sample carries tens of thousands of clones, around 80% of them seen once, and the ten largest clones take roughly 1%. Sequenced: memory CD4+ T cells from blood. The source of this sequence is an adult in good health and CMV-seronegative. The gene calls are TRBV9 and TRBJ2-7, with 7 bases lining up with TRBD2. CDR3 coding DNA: TGTGCCAGCAGCGGGGGGGGAAGCTCCTACGAGCAGTACTTC. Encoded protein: CASSGGGSSYEQYF.